This is a list of T cell receptor beta chains from one sample in a study of blood T cells in healthy people across ages. TCRdb ran MiXCR on the 5' RACE reads and lists one entry per CDR3 protein. In the table there are about 1.1 million distinct CDR3 sequences, 35% to 40% of which are singletons. What was sequenced was blood. The source is a man aged 18 to 29 in good health. Both conserved end residues are part of each CDR3. Fields, in order: CDR3 DNA, CDR3 protein, clone size, J gene, V gene, D gene. A D gene is named only where the DNA matches it firmly. Not all rows give a size; the values are once, few, many and, for expanded clones, a class.

TGCGCCAGCAGCCAGGGCAGCCGTGACTATGGCTACACCTTC CASSQGSRDYGYTF . TRBJ1-2 TRBV4-3 .
TGTGCCAGCACAAATAAGGGGTTCCCCTACAATGAGCAGTTCTTC CASTNKGFPYNEQFF . TRBJ2-1 TRBV6-5 .
TGTGCCAGCAGCTTTGTCACTAGCATTTCCGAGCAGTACTTC CASSFVTSISEQYF . TRBJ2-7 TRBV7-9 .
TGTGCCAGCAGCTTTGGACAGGACAGTCAGCCCCAGCATTTT CASSFGQDSQPQHF . TRBJ1-5 TRBV7-2 TRBD1
TGCAGTGCCCGGAGCGGGGTTAATGAAAAACTGTTTTTT CSARSGVNEKLFF few TRBJ1-4 TRBV20-1 .
TGTGCCATCGGGCAGGGGGGTCGGAACACTGAAGCTTTCTTT CAIGQGGRNTEAFF . TRBJ1-1 TRBV10-3 TRBD1
TGTGCCAGCAGCCAAGATCATGGTTGGGCAGGGATGGCCTACGAGCAGTACTTC CASSQDHGWAGMAYEQYF once TRBJ2-7 TRBV4-2 .
TGCAGTGCTAGAGGGAACAGGGGCCTAGATGTCACTGAAGCTTTCTTT CSARGNRGLDVTEAFF few TRBJ1-1 TRBV20-1 TRBD1
TGTGCCAGCAGTGCACTCGGGACAGGGGGCAATGAGCAGTTCTTC CASSALGTGGNEQFF . TRBJ2-1 TRBV12-3/TRBV12-4 TRBD1
TGTGCTAGTGGCTCCGGACAGGGGGCGTACAATGAGCAGTTCTTC CASGSGQGAYNEQFF . TRBJ2-1 TRBV12-5 TRBD1
TGTGTCAGCAGCTTAGAAAGGTTCGGAGGTGAGCAGTTCTTC CVSSLERFGGEQFF . TRBJ2-1 TRBV11-3 .
TGCGCCAGCAGCTTGGGACAGGATAATTCACCCCTCCACTTT CASSLGQDNSPLHF many TRBJ1-6 TRBV5-1 .
TGCGCCAGCAGCCAAAAGACAGGGGGACGATCCCCCTCCTACGAGCAGTACTTC CASSQKTGGRSPSYEQYF . TRBJ2-7 TRBV4-3 TRBD1
TGTGCCAGCAGCTTAACTAAGGAGGTTGGGAGGGGGAGATATCAGCCCCAGCATTTT CASSLTKEVGRGRYQPQHF . TRBJ1-5 TRBV7-3 .
TGTGCCAGCAGGGACCGGGACAGACTCACAGATACGCAGTATTTT CASRDRDRLTDTQYF many TRBJ2-3 TRBV2 TRBD1
TGTGCCAGCAGTAAACTGGACAGGGGGACGGGTCAGCCCCAGCATTTT CASSKLDRGTGQPQHF . TRBJ1-5 TRBV12-3/TRBV12-4 TRBD1
TGCAGTGCTCTCTGGACTAGCGCGCCTAGCACAGATACGCAGTATTTT CSALWTSAPSTDTQYF . TRBJ2-3 TRBV20-1 TRBD2
TGCGCCAGCAGCTCAGCCGGGACCCGCCAAGAGACCCAGTACTTC CASSSAGTRQETQYF few TRBJ2-5 TRBV5-1 .
TGTGCCAGCAGCCAAGATTTGACAGGAAACACCGGGGAGCTGTTTTTT CASSQDLTGNTGELFF . TRBJ2-2 TRBV4-2 .
TGTGCCATCAGTGGGGACGGGGGGACAGATACGCAGTATTTT CAISGDGGTDTQYF . TRBJ2-3 TRBV10-3 TRBD2
TGTGCCAGCAGCCAAGAGTCAGGGGCTAATGAAAAACTGTTTTTT CASSQESGANEKLFF . TRBJ1-4 TRBV4-2 .
TGCAGTGCTAGTTTTGGTTATGGCTACACCTTC CSASFGYGYTF . TRBJ1-2 TRBV20-1 .
TGTGCCAGCAGCGGACCCTATCTACCCTCGGGCACTGAAGCTTTCTTT CASSGPYLPSGTEAFF . TRBJ1-1 TRBV9 .
TGTGCCAGCCGGCCGGGCGCCCCTTATCAGCCCCAGCATTTT CASRPGAPYQPQHF . TRBJ1-5 TRBV6-1 .
TGCAGTGCCATAGGACTAGCGGGGAGAGAGACCCAGTACTTC CSAIGLAGRETQYF few TRBJ2-5 TRBV20-1 TRBD2
TGTGCCAGCAGTGAAGCTCAAGACAGTCAGTACTTC CASSEAQDSQYF . TRBJ2-4 TRBV6-1 .
TGTGCCAGTAACAAGGAAGGGGGGGGGTACACTGAAGCTTTCTTT CASNKEGGGYTEAFF . TRBJ1-1 TRBV6-5 .
TGTGCCAGCAGCTTAATGGGGGTGGCAGATACGCAGTATTTT CASSLMGVADTQYF . TRBJ2-3 TRBV7-8 .
TGCAGTGCAGGACGCGGGAGAAACACTGAAGCTTTCTTT CSAGRGRNTEAFF . TRBJ1-1 TRBV20-1 .
TGCAGTGCTATCGGACGGAGCTCCTACAATGAGCAGTACTTC CSAIGRSSYNEQYF . TRBJ2-5 TRBV20-1 .
TGTGCCAGCAATTCGGGACAACACAATGAGCAGTTCTTC CASNSGQHNEQFF . TRBJ2-1 TRBV12-3/TRBV12-4 .
TGTGCCAGCAGTTACCAGGGGGTCACTAATGAAAAACTGTTTTTT CASSYQGVTNEKLFF few TRBJ1-4 TRBV6-5 TRBD1
TGTGCCAGCAGTACCCGCCTAGCGTTGGAGACCCAGTACTTC CASSTRLALETQYF few TRBJ2-5 TRBV6-5 .
TGTGCCATCAGTGAGGGGACAATGACTGAAGCTTTCTTT CAISEGTMTEAFF . TRBJ1-1 TRBV10-3 .
TGTGCCAGCAGTCGCAATCTTCTTGGCACAGGTACGCAGTATTTT CASSRNLLGTGTQYF . TRBJ2-3 TRBV14 .
TGCAGTGCTGGGGATTCTGAAGCTTTCTTT CSAGDSEAFF . TRBJ1-1 TRBV20-1 .
TGTGCCAGCACCTACGTTGGTGGAGATACGCAGTATTTT CASTYVGGDTQYF . TRBJ2-3 TRBV7-2 .
TGCAGTGCCCGTAGGGGGGGGGCCAATTCCCAAGATACGCAGTATTTT CSARRGGANSQDTQYF few TRBJ2-3 TRBV20-1 .
TGTGCCTGGACCGCCCAGGGGGGGGGAGGAGAAAAACTGTTTTTT CAWTAQGGGGEKLFF . TRBJ1-4 TRBV30 TRBD1
TGTGCCAGCAGCTCCTCCGGAAACTACGAGCAGTACTTC CASSSSGNYEQYF few TRBJ2-7 TRBV7-2 .
TGTGCCAGCAGTAGGACGGTTACGGGCAAAAACATACAGTACTTC CASSRTVTGKNIQYF . TRBJ2-7 TRBV2 .
TGCAGCGTTAGTCCCCAAACAGCGCAGTATTTT CSVSPQTAQYF many TRBJ2-3 TRBV29-1 .
TGTGCCAGCAGTCCCCGAGAAAGGGCCCAGCATTTT CASSPRERAQHF . TRBJ1-5 TRBV12-3/TRBV12-4 .
TGCAGCGTTGAAGTTATCCCTAGATCCTACAATGAGCAGTTCTTC CSVEVIPRSYNEQFF . TRBJ2-1 TRBV29-1 .